The next 5 T cell receptor beta chains were all read from a single sample in a study of OX40 agonist ivuxolimab in advanced cancers. Clones were sequenced by immunoSEQ multiplex PCR, and TCRdb holds only the in-frame ones, with some missing. The sample yields about 48,000 clones, approximately 84% seen once. The sample in question was CD4+ or CD8+ T cells sorted from blood, obtained in a trial of the OX40 agonist ivuxolimab. These receptor sequences come from an adult with an advanced solid tumor such as melanoma, head and neck, liver or kidney cancer.

This chain uses TRBV9 with TRBJ1-6; a weak D match, TRBD1 (5 bases). This CDR3 has 14 residues. Germline V gives CDR1 SGDLS, CDR2 YYNGEE. V gave up 3 bases and J gave up 7 bases, with 11 bases separating them. The CDR3 nucleotides read TGTGCCAGCAGCGAACAGGACGGAAATTCACCCCTCCACTTT. Its protein product is CASSEQDGNSPLHF.

The V call is TRBV7-2, the J call TRBJ2-3, with D unresolved. V lost 5 bases, J lost 0 bases, and 3 bases lay in between. CDR1 is SGHTA, CDR2 FQGNSA, per germline. CDR3 length equals 12 residues. The chain's CDR3 is CASSPSTDTQYF. CDR3 DNA: TGTGCCAGCAGCCCGAGCACAGATACGCAGTATTTT. Full variable domain (remainder filled in from reference TRBV7-2 and TRBJ2-3): GAGVSQSPSNKVTEKGKDVELRCDPISGHTALYWYRQSLGQGLEFLIYFQGNSAPDKSGLPSDRFSAERTGGSVSTLTIQRTQQEDSAVYLCASSPSTDTQYFGPGTRLTVL.

This clone came up a few times. The CDR3: CASTAGGKFYGYTF. The CDR3 coding sequence is TGTGCCAGCACCGCGGGTGGTAAATTCTATGGCTACACCTTC. The chain uses TRBV6-5 and TRBJ1-2; D is ambiguous. V lost 7 bases and J lost 4, with 16 bases in between. CDR1 MNHEY and CDR2 SVGAGI come from the germline V gene. The CDR3 is 14 amino acids.

This sequence joins TRBV5-4 and TRBJ2-2; tentatively, D is TRBD1 or TRBD2 (5 bases each). The germline V and J ends were trimmed by 9 bases and 3 bases, with 15 bases remaining between them. Germline lookup yields CDR1 SGHNT and CDR2 YYREEE (reference sequence). The CDR3 contains 14 residues. This chain's CDR3 is CATTGPPHTGELFF. The CDR3 DNA reads TGTGCCACCACGGGACCCCCGCACACCGGGGAGCTGTTTTTT.

The chain couples TRBV4-2 to TRBJ2-7; TRBD2 aligns across 14 bases. Trimming at V came to 0 bases and at J to 5 bases, leaving 3 bases not matched to a gene. The germline gives CDR1 LGHNA, CDR2 YNFKEQ. The CDR3 covers 16 residues. This CDR3 is CASSQDWGLAGDEQYF. The DNA for the CDR3 is TGTGCCAGCAGCCAAGATTGGGGACTAGCGGGAGACGAGCAGTACTTC.